The 7 T cell receptor beta chains presented below share a single source sample, sequenced in a study of T cell responses to AZD1222 COVID-19 vaccine. Libraries were prepared by immunoSEQ multiplex PCR; TCRdb keeps only in-frame clonotypes and omits some of them. The table shows approximately 160,000 clones, with roughly nine tenths occurring only once. The sample here was peripheral blood, taken on day 0 of AZD1222 vaccination. These receptors all stem from an adult in good health.

The J gene is TRBJ1-1, the V gene TRBV5-8, with D uncertain. The CDR3 loop spans 14 amino acids. Germline lookup yields CDR1 SGHTS and CDR2 YDEGEE. V was clipped by 6 bases and J by 2 bases, with 14 bases between them. The CDR3 DNA reads as TGTGCCAGCACCCCGAAGGGCCGTAACACTGAAGCTTTCTTT. Translated, it gives CASTPKGRNTEAFF.

J is TRBJ2-3 and V is TRBV5-8; D may be TRBD1 or TRBD2 (5 bases each). The germline V gene encodes CDR1 SGHTS and CDR2 YDEGEE. Trimming took off 3 bases at V and 1 base at J, with 18 bases between the two ends. This CDR3 is built from 17 residues. CDR3 nucleotide sequence: TGTGCCAGCAGCTGGGCCCAGGGAGAGCGGCGCACAGATACGCAGTATTTT. This gives the protein CASSWAQGERRTDTQYF.

This CDR3 is CASSPQGMNTEAFF. The CDR3 nucleotides read TGTGCCAGCAGCCCTCAGGGGATGAACACTGAAGCTTTCTTT. The V and J genes are TRBV2 and TRBJ1-1; TRBD1 is a possible D gene (6 bases). Trimming removed 6 bases at V and 0 bases at J, with 11 bases between. CDR3 size: 14 residues. Germline CDR1 SNHLY, CDR2 FYNNEI.

The chain is built from TRBV5-4 and TRBJ2-3; D is possibly TRBD2 (7 bases). The CDR3 is made up of 15 amino acids. In germline, CDR1 is SGHNT, CDR2 YYREEE (reference sequence). Trimming took 6 bases from V and 2 from J, leaving 16 bases between them. The CDR3 reads CASTSAGGPTDTQYF. The DNA for the CDR3 is TGTGCCAGCACCTCTGCCGGGGGGCCCACAGATACGCAGTATTTT.

This clone was recorded a few times. The chain uses TRBV21-1 and TRBJ1-2. TRBV21-1 represents a pseudogene. The CDR3 has 15 residues. Here the CDR3 reads CASTTPGLGLGGYTF. CDR3 DNA sequence: TGTGCCAGCACCACCCCGGGCCTAGGGTTGGGGGGCTACACCTTC.

The genes are TRBV4-2 and TRBJ1-1; D perhaps matches TRBD1 (6 bases). The germline CDR1 and CDR2 sequences are LGHNA and YNFKEQ. The CDR3 sequence is 15 residues long. V was pared by 1 base and J by 7 bases, with 16 bases between. The CDR3 DNA follows: TGTGCCAGCAGCCAAGGTAGCGGGGGCAGCTATGAAGCTTTCTTT. Translating gives CASSQGSGGSYEAFF.

V usage is TRBV27 and J usage is TRBJ1-2, with D hard to call. CDR3 length: 15 residues. CDR1 and CDR2 (germline): MNHEY, SMNVEV (reference sequence). The V end lost 5 bases, the J end lost 0 bases, and 13 bases lay between the germline ends. The CDR3, as DNA: TGTGCCAGCAGTCTAGAGGCACGTACTAACTATGGCTACACCTTC. This codes for CASSLEARTNYGYTF.